This T cell receptor beta chain is from a study of blood T cell repertoires in COVID-19. Trimming at V came to 4 bases and at J to 2 bases, leaving 7 bases not matched to a gene. The CDR3 is 16 residues long. Germline CDR1 SGHNT, CDR2 YYREEE (reference sequence). As originally analysed: Using reference gene primer amplification, nucleated cell counts were estimated. Data came from immunoSEQ multiplex PCR; TCRdb stores just in-frame clones and leaves some out. The DNA was the basis for D and trimming; V, J and clone size are from that table. The table includes approximately 140,000 clones, around nine tenths detected once. This clone was counted between two and nine times.

This receptor was identified in a man aged 65-85 years with active COVID-19. Sequences were obtained from peripheral blood. V is TRBV5-4 and J is TRBJ2-7, with 12 bases lining up with TRBD2. DNA of the CDR3: TGTGCCAGCAGCCGGGGACTAGCGGGTTCTCCCTACGAGCAGTACTTC. Amino acid sequence: CASSRGLAGSPYEQYF.